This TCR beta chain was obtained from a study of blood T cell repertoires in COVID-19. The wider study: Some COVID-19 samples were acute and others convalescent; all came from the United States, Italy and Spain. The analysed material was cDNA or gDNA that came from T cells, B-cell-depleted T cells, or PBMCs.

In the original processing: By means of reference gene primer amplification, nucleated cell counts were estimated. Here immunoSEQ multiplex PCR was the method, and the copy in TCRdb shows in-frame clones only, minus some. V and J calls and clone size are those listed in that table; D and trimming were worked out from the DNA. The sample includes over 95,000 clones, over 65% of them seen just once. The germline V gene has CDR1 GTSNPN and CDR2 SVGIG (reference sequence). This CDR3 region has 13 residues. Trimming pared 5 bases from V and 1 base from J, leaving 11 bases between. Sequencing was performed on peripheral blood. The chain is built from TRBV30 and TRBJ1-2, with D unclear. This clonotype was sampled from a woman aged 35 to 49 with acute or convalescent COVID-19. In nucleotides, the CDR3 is TGTGCCTGGGCCCGGACTATTAACTATGGCTACACCTTC. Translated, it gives CAWARTINYGYTF.